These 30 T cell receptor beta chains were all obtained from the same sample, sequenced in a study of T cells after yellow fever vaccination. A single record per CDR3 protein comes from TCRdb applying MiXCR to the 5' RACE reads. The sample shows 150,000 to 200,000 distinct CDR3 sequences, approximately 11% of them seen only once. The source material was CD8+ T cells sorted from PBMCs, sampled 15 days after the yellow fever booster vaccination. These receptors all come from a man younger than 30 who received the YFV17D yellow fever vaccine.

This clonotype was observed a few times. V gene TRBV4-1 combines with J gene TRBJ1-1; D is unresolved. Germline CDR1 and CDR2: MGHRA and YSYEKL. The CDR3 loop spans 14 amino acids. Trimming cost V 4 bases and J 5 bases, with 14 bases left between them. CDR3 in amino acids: CASSLPRGDTEAFF. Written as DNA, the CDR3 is TGCGCCAGCAGCCTACCTCGCGGGGATACTGAAGCTTTCTTT.

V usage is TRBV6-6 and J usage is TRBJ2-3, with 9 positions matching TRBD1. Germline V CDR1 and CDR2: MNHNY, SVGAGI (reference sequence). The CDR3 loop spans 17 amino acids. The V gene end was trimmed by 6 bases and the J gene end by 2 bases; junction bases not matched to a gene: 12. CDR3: CASSKTGTGQLTDTQYF. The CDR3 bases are TGTGCCAGCAGCAAGACCGGGACAGGGCAACTCACAGATACGCAGTATTTT.

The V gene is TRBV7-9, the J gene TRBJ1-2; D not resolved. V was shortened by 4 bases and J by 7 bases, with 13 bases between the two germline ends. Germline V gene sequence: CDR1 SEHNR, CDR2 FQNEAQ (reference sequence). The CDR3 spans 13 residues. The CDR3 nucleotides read TGTGCCAGCAGCTCCCCGGGGTGGGTTGGCTACACCTTC. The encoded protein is CASSSPGWVGYTF.

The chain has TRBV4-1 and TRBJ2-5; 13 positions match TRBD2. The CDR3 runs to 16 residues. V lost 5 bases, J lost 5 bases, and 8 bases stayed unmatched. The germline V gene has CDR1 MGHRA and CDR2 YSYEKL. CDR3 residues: CASSGGLAGNYETQYF. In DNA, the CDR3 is TGCGCCAGCAGCGGGGGACTAGCGGGGAATTACGAGACCCAGTACTTC.

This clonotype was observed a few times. The CDR3 sequence: CASSSAGGGSNQPQHF. The CDR3 nucleotides read TGTGCCAGCAGCAGCGCAGGGGGCGGTTCCAATCAGCCCCAGCATTTT. The V call is TRBV21-1, the J call TRBJ1-5; the table assigns TRBD1, which was not confirmed against the DNA. TRBV21-1 is an annotated pseudogene. This CDR3 region has 16 residues.

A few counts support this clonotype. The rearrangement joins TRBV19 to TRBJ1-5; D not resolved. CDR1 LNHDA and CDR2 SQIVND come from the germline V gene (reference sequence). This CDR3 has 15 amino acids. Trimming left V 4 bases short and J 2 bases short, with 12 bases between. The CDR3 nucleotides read TGTGCCAGTAGTACACCTCTGGGCCGCAATCAGCCCCAGCATTTT. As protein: CASSTPLGRNQPQHF.

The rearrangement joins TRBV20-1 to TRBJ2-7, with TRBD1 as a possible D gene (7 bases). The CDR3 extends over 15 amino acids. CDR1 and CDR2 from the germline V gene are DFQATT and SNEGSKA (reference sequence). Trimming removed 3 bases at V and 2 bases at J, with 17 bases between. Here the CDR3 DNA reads TGCAGTGCTAGTCGTGGAGGGGGCCTCACCTACGAGCAGTACGTC. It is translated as CSASRGGGLTYEQYV.

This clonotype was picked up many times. The CDR3 nucleotides are TGCAGCGTGGGGCGGGGTGGAGAGACCCAGTACTTC. Protein product: CSVGRGGETQYF. This chain joins TRBV29-1 and TRBJ2-5; a weak D match, TRBD2 (6 bases). This CDR3 has 12 amino acids. Trimming left V 6 bases short and J 4 bases short, with 12 bases between. Germline V lookup: CDR1 SQVTM, CDR2 ANQGSEA.

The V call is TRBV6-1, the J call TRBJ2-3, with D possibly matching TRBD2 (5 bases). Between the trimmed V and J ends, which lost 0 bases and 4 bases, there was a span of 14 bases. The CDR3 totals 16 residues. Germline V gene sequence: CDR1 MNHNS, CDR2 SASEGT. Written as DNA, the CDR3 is TGTGCCAGCAGTGAAGCCTGTTGCATCGGGGCAGATACGCAGTATTTT. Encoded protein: CASSEACCIGADTQYF.

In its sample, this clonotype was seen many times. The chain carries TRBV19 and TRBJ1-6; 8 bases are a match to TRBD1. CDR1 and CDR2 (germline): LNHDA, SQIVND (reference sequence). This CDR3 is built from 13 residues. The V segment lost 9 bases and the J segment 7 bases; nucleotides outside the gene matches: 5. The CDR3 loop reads CASGQGGNSPLHF. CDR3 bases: TGTGCCAGCGGACAGGGCGGGAATTCACCCCTCCACTTT.

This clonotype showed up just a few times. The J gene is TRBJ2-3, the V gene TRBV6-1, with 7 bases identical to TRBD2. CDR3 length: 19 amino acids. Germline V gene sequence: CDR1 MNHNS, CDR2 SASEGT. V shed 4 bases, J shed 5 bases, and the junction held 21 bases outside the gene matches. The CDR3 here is CASSVRASGGPRRKDTQYF. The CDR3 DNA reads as TGTGCCAGCAGTGTGCGGGCTAGCGGAGGCCCGAGAAGAAAAGATACGCAGTATTTT.

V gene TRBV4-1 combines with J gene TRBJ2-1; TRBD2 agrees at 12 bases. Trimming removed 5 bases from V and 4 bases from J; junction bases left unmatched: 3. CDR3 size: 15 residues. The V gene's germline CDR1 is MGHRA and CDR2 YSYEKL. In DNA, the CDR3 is TGCGCCAGCAGCTACGGACTAGCGGGGTACAATGAGCAGTTCTTC. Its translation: CASSYGLAGYNEQFF.

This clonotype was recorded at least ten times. In DNA form, the CDR3 reads TGCGCCAGCAGCTTAAGTCAGTTGAACACTGAAGCTTTCTTT. It codes for CASSLSQLNTEAFF. The chain joins TRBV5-1 to TRBJ1-1; D remains ambiguous. This CDR3 comprises 14 residues. Per the germline V gene, CDR1 is SGHRS and CDR2 is YFSETQ. V lost 2 bases and J lost 0, with 8 bases in between. The full variable domain, its missing parts supplied by reference TRBV5-1 and TRBJ1-1, is KAGVTQTPRYLIKTRGQQVTLSCSPISGHRSVSWYQQTPGQGLQFLFEYFSETQRNKGNFPGRFSGRQFSNSRSEMNVSTLELGDSALYLCASSLSQLNTEAFFGQGTRLTVV.

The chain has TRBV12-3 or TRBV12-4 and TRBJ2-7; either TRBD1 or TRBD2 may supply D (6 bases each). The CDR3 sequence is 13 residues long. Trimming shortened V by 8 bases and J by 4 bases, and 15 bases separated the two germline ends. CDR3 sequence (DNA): TGTGCCAGCGGCTGGGGGGCCGGGTACGAGCAGTACTTC. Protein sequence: CASGWGAGYEQYF.

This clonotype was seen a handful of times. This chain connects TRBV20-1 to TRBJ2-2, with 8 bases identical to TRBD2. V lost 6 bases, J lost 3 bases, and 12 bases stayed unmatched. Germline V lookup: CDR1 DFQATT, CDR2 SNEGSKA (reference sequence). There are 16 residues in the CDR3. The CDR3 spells CSAQEAARGDTGELFF. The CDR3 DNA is TGCAGTGCCCAGGAGGCGGCGCGGGGGGACACCGGGGAGCTGTTTTTT.

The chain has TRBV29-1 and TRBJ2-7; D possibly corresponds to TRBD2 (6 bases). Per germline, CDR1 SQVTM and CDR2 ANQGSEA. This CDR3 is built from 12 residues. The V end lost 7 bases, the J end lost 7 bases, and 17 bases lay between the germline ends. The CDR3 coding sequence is TGCAGCGGACGGGACTCCCCGTTTGAGCAGTACTTC. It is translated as CSGRDSPFEQYF.

The CDR3 loop reads CASSLGPIYEQYV. In DNA, the CDR3 is TGTGCCAGCAGCTTAGGTCCGATATACGAGCAGTACGTC. The genes are TRBV7-9 and TRBJ2-7; unclear D gene. CDR1 and CDR2 (germline): SEHNR, FQNEAQ (reference sequence). V lost 1 base and J 4 bases, leaving 8 bases between the germline ends. This CDR3 has 13 residues.

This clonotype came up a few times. The CDR3 region is CASSPGLANGELFF. The DNA of the CDR3 is TGTGCCAGCAGCCCGGGACTAGCGAACGGGGAGCTGTTTTTT. The gene calls are TRBV9 and TRBJ2-2; 10 bases agree with TRBD2. The CDR3 is 14 residues long. V lost 4 bases, J lost 7 bases, and 4 bases stayed unmatched. Germline V CDR1 and CDR2: SGDLS, YYNGEE.

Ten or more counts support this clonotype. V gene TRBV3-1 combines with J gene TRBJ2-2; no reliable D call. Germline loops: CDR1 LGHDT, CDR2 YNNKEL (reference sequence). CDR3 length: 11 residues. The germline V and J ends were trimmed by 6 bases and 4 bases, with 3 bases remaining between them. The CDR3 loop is CASSRTGELFF. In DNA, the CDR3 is TGTGCCAGCAGTCGCACCGGGGAGCTGTTTTTT.

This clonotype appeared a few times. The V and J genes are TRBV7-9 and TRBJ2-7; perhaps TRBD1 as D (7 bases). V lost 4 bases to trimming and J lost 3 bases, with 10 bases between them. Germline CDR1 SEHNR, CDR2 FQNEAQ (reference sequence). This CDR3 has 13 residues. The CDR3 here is CASSSRDSYEQYF. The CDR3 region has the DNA TGTGCCAGCAGCTCGCGGGACAGCTACGAGCAGTACTTC.

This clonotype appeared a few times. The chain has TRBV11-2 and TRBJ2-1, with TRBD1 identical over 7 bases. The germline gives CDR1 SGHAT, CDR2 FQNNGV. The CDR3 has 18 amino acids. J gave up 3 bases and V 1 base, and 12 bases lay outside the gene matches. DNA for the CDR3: TGTGCCAGCAGCTTAGGAGAATCGGGACAGAGGTTCTACAATGAGCAGTTCTTC. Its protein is CASSLGESGQRFYNEQFF.

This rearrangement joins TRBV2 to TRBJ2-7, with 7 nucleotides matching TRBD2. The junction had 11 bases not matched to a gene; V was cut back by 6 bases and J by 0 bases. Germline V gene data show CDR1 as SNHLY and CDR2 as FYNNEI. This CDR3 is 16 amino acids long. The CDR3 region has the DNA TGTGCCAGCAGCGGAATCCTAGCGGACCCCTCCTACGAGCAGTACTTC. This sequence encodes CASSGILADPSYEQYF.

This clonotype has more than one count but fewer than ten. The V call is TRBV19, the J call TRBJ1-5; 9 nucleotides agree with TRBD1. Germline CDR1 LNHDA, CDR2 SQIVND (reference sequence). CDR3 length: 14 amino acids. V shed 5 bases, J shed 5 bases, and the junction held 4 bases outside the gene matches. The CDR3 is CASSPRTGDQPQHF. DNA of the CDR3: TGTGCCAGTAGTCCCCGGACAGGGGATCAGCCCCAGCATTTT.

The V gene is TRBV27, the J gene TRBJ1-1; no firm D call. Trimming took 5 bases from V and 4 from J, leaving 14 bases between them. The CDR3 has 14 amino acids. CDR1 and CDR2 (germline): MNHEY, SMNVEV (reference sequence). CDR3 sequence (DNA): TGTGCCAGCAGTCTGTCCCGGGCCCCCACTGAAGCTTTCTTT. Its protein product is CASSLSRAPTEAFF.

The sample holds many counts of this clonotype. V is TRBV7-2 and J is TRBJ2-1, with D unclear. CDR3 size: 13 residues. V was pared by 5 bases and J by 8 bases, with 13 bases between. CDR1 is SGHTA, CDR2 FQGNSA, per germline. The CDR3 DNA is TGTGCCAGCAGCCCAGCCCTTCTGGATGAGCAGTTCTTC. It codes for CASSPALLDEQFF.

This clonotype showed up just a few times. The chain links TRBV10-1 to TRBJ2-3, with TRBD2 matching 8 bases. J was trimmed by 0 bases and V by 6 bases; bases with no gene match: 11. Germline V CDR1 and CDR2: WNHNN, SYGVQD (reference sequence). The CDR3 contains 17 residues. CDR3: CASSPGLAQTSTDTQYF. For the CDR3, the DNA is TGCGCCAGCAGCCCCGGACTAGCACAGACTAGCACAGATACGCAGTATTTT.

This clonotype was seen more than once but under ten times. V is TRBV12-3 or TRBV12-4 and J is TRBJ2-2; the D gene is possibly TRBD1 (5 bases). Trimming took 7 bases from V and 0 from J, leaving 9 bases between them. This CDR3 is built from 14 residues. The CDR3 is CASIDRTNTGELFF. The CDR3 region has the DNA TGTGCCAGCATTGACAGAACGAACACCGGGGAGCTGTTTTTT.

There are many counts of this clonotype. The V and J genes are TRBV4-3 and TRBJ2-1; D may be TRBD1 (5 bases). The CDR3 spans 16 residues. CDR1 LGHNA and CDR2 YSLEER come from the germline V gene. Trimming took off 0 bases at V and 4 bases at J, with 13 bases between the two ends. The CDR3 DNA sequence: TGCGCCAGCAGCCAAGAGGAAGGCGGACATTACAATGAGCAGTTCTTC. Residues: CASSQEEGGHYNEQFF.

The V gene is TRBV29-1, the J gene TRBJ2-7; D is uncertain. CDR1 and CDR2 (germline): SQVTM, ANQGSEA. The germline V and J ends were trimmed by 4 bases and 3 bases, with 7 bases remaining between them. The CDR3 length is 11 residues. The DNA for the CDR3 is TGCAGCGTTGCAGCTCGCTACGAGCAGTACTTC. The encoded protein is CSVAARYEQYF.

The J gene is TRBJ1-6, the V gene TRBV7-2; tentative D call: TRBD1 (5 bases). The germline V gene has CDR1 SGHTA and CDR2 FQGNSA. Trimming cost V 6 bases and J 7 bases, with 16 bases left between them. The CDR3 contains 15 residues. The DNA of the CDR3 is TGTGCCAGCAGTTCACAACAGGACGCGAATTCACCCCTCCACTTT. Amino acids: CASSSQQDANSPLHF. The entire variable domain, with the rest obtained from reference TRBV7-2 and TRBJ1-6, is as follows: GAGVSQSPSNKVTEKGKDVELRCDPISGHTALYWYRQSLGQGLEFLIYFQGNSAPDKSGLPSDRFSAERTGGSVSTLTIQRTQQEDSAVYLCASSSQQDANSPLHFGNGTRLTVT.